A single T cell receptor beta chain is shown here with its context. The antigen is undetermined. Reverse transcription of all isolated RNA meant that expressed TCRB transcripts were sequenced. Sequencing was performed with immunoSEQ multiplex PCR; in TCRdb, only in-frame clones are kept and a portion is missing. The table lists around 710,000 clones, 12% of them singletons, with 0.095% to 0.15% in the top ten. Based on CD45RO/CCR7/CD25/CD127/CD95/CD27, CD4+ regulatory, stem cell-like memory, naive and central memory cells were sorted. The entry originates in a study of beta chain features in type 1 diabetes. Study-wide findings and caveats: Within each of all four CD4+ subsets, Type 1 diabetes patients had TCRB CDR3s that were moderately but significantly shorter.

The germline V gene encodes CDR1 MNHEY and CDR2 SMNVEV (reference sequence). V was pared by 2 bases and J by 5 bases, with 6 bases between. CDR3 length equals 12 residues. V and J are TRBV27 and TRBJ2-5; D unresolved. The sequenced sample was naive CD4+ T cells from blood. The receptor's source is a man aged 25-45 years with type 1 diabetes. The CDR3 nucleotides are TGTGCCAGCAGTTTACCTGGGGAGACCCAGTACTTC. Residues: CASSLPGETQYF.